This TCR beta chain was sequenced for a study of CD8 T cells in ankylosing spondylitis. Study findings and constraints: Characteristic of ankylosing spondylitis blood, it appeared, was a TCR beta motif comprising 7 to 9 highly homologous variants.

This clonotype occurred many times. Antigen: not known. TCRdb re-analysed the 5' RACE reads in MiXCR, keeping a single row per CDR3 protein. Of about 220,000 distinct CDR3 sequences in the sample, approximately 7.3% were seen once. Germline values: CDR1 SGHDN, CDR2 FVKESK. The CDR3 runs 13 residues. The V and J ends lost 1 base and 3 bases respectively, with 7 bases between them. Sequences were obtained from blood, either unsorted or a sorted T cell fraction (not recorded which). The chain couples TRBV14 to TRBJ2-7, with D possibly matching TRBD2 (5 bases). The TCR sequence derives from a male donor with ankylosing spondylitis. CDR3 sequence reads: CASSQGTFYEQYF. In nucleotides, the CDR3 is TGTGCCAGCAGCCAAGGGACTTTCTACGAGCAGTACTTC.